This is a list of T cell receptor beta chains from one sample in a study of graft-versus-host responses after intestinal transplantation. These TCRs are of unknown antigen specificity. TCRdb's table, derived via immunoSEQ multiplex PCR, lists solely in-frame clones and lacks some. The sample contains some 110,000 clones, more than 85% of which appear only once. Sample: unstimulated CD8+ T cells sorted from spleen or lymph node cells, taken before transplant. Receptor source: a human donor who was the organ donor for an intestinal transplant. Both conserved end residues are part of each CDR3. A D gene is named only where the DNA matches it firmly. A row's size may be missing; if present it is once, few, many or a size class.

>NA|NA|TRBV7-9|TRBJ2-7
TGTGCCAGCAGCTTCGTGGGTCCCTACGAGCAGTACTTC
CASSFVGPYEQYF
>NA|NA|TRBV19|TRBJ1-1
TGTGCCAGTAGTACAGGGGCGATTGAAGCTTTCTTT
CASSTGAIEAFF
>NA|TRBD2|TRBV6-6|TRBJ2-1
TGTGCCAGCCTGGGGGGGAATGAGCAGTTCTTC
CASLGGNEQFF
>NA|TRBD2|TRBV4-1|TRBJ2-1
TGCGCCAGCAGCCAACGCTCCGGGACTAGCTACAATGAGCAGTTCTTC
CASSQRSGTSYNEQFF
>NA|NA|TRBV19|TRBJ2-3
TGTGCCAGTAGTATCGACGGGGATCTCAGCACAGATACGCAGTATTTT
CASSIDGDLSTDTQYF
>NA|NA|TRBV5-6|TRBJ2-3
TGTGCCAGCAGCTCTAGGACTATCCTCGTAAAGACAGATACGCAGTATTTT
CASSSRTILVKTDTQYF
>NA|NA|TRBV9|TRBJ1-1
TGTGCCAGCAGTCAAACACGGCTCAACACTGAAGCTTTCTTT
CASSQTRLNTEAFF
>NA|TRBD1|TRBV4-1|TRBJ1-4
TGCGCCAGCAGCCAAGGGACAGGGATCGCAACTAATGAAAAACTGTTTTTT
CASSQGTGIATNEKLFF
>NA|TRBD2|TRBV6-8|TRBJ2-7
TGTGCCAGCAGTTACCCGAAGTTTAGCCCCAGGACTAGCGGAAACTCCTACGAGCAGTACTTC
CASSYPKFSPRTSGNSYEQYF
>NA|NA|TRBV11-3|TRBJ2-7
TGTGCCAGCAGCTTTTTGACTCATTACGAGCAGTACTTC
CASSFLTHYEQYF
>NA|NA|TRBV27|TRBJ2-5
TGTGCCAGCAAACCAGAAGGGGGTCAAGAGACCCAGTACTTC
CASKPEGGQETQYF
>NA|TRBD1|TRBV6-1|TRBJ2-7
TGTGCCAGCAGTGAAGCGCACGGACAGGGCTACGAGCAGTACTTC
CASSEAHGQGYEQYF
>NA|TRBD1|TRBV19|TRBJ1-2
TGTGCCAGTAGTATCAGGACAGGGGATTACTATGGCTACACCTTC
CASSIRTGDYYGYTF
>NA|TRBD1|TRBV4-3|TRBJ2-1
TGCGCCAGCAGCCAAGATCGGTGGGACAGGGGAAGGGGCAATGAGCAGTTCTTC
CASSQDRWDRGRGNEQFF
>few|NA|TRBV6-5|TRBJ2-2
TGTGCCAGCAGTTACAAATTAACCGGGGAGCTGTTTTTT
CASSYKLTGELFF
>NA|NA|TRBV19|TRBJ2-7
TGTGCCACCAGCAGTGGTAGCGGAGGAGCCTACGAGCAGTACTTC
CATSSGSGGAYEQYF
>NA|TRBD2|TRBV6-4|TRBJ2-1
TGTGCCAGCAGTCCACTAGCGGGAGTGAAGGATGAGCAGTTCTTC
CASSPLAGVKDEQFF
>NA|TRBD1|TRBV19|TRBJ2-2
TGTGCCAGTAGTGGGCCAGGGGACAGGGATAGGGCCGGGGAGCTGTTTTTT
CASSGPGDRDRAGELFF
>NA|NA|TRBV6-5|TRBJ2-7
TGTGCCAGCAGTTACGCTGGGGCCTACGAGCAGTACTTC
CASSYAGAYEQYF
>NA|NA|TRBV4-3|TRBJ2-7
TGCGCCAGCAGCCAAGATAAGGCCCCCACGTACGAGCAGTACTTC
CASSQDKAPTYEQYF
>once|TRBD1|TRBV7-6|TRBJ2-5
TGTGCCAGCAGCTTGGGGACAGGTCAAGAGACCCAGTACTTC
CASSLGTGQETQYF
>NA|NA|TRBV19|TRBJ2-5
TGTGCCAGTAGTACCAGCGGGTACCAAGAGACCCAGTACTTC
CASSTSGYQETQYF
>once|NA|TRBV27|TRBJ2-6
TGTGCCAGCAGGCAAAGCTCTGGGGCCAACGTCCTGACTTTC
CASRQSSGANVLTF
>once|TRBD1|TRBV2|TRBJ1-5
TGTGCCAGCAGGGGGACAGGCGGTCAGCCCCAGCATTTT
CASRGTGGQPQHF
>NA|TRBD1|TRBV11-2|TRBJ2-3
TGTGCCAGCAGCTTGGGGACAGGGATCGCAGATACGCAGTATTTT
CASSLGTGIADTQYF
>NA|NA|TRBV4-1|TRBJ2-7
TGCGCCAGCAGCTACCGGGACGGATCCTACGAGCAGTACTTC
CASSYRDGSYEQYF